This T cell receptor (beta chain) was identified during a study of chemoradiotherapy in HPV16-positive cancers. Across the study: Functional T-cell assays on two HPV16-positive patients' cells defined candidate HPV-specific clones and common TCR motifs. Study results and caveats: Candidate HPV-specific clones and E7-related TCR motifs grew in tumor during treatment. In HPV16-positive patients, HPV-responsive T-cell expansion tracked better recurrence-free survival.

The assay was immunoSEQ multiplex PCR, and TCRdb's table has in-frame clones only and misses some. The data show approximately 9,800 clones, with 91% seen just once and roughly 12% held by the top ten. This clone was seen more than once but under ten times. Its antigen is not known. The CDR3 sequence is 13 residues long. CDR1 is LNHDA, CDR2 SQIVND, per germline (reference sequence). With V trimmed by 5 bases and J by 8 bases, 6 bases remained unmatched. This sequence was found in a human donor with HPV-associated anogenital cancer. This sequence joins TRBV19 and TRBJ1-1; TRBD1 matches 9 bases. The sample here was blood, taken from a patient who underwent chemoradiotherapy. CDR3 in DNA: TGTGCCAGTAGTTCCACAGGGGGCGGAGAAGCTTTCTTT. Translated, it gives CASSSTGGGEAFF.